This T cell receptor beta chain was found in a study of blood T cell repertoires in COVID-19. The CDR3 length is 13 residues. V lost 1 base and J lost 10, with 11 bases in between. Germline CDR1 is LGHDT and CDR2 is YNNKEL (reference sequence). Repertoires were generated with immunoSEQ multiplex PCR, while TCRdb's copy carries only in-frame clones and drops some. The sample includes fewer than 200,000 clones, roughly 80% seen only once; the top ten take roughly 5.7%. This chain connects TRBV3-1 (or the pseudogene TRBV3-2) to TRBJ2-1; D unresolved. The source is a woman between 40 and 55 years old with acute COVID-19. The material sequenced was PBMCs or T cells enriched from blood (not recorded which). The CDR3 region has the DNA TGTGCCAGCAGCCAAGCCTCCCTAAACGAGCAGTTCTTC. This gives the protein CASSQASLNEQFF.